This T cell receptor beta chain was profiled in a study of T-cell memory formation after mild COVID-19. Across the study: Among the donors, TCR clusters were largely specific to each donor.

The CDR3 runs 14 residues. Trimming took off 4 bases at V and 8 bases at J, with 15 bases between the two ends. Study-wide points: There were some responding clones in pre-infection memory, which suggested that cross-reactive memory had joined. Mainly in CM and EM were contracting CD4+ clones; CD8+ were in EMRA.

Concerning this clonotype: Antigen: not known.

Using its own MiXCR run on the 5' RACE reads, TCRdb lists one record per CDR3 protein. This table holds about 470,000 distinct CDR3 sequences, around 27% found once. The origin of this receptor is an adult woman who had mild COVID-19 (a few samples of this study predate the infection). Cell type and time point are not known. The chain is built from TRBV12-3 or TRBV12-4 and TRBJ2-1; either TRBD1 or TRBD2 may fit D (5 bases each). The material sequenced was PBMCs or a T cell subset sorted from them (not recorded which). The CDR3 spells CASSYGGRKHEQFF. The CDR3 coding sequence is TGTGCCAGCAGTTATGGGGGACGTAAACATGAGCAGTTCTTC.